This T cell receptor (beta chain) appears in the sequencing data of a study of T cells in Graves' hyperthyroidism and ophthalmopathy. This clonotype was detected only a few times. What it binds is not known. The V segment lost 1 base and the J segment 6 bases; nucleotides outside the gene matches: 10. CDR1 MGHRA and CDR2 YSYEKL come from the germline V gene. The CDR3 is made up of 18 amino acids. There were TCR beta CDR3 regions amplified from RNA transcripts. HTBI primers were the set used in a first-round RT-PCR of the TCR CDR3. TCRdb redid the calling of the multiplex PCR reads with MiXCR, one entry per CDR3 protein. The data show hundreds of thousands of distinct CDR3 sequences, with about a sixth seen just once and around 3.5% held by the top ten. Whole-study findings and limits: Most thyroid clonotypes with frequency above 0.001 were detected in blood.

Sequencing used blood. The receptor's source is a woman aged 40 to 49 with Graves' ophthalmopathy. The chain employs TRBV4-1 and TRBJ2-2; 11 bases are a match to TRBD2. CDR3 coding DNA: TGCGCCAGCAGCCAAGTATGGCTAGCGGGGGGAGGGGCCGGGGAGCTGTTTTTT. Translating gives CASSQVWLAGGGAGELFF.